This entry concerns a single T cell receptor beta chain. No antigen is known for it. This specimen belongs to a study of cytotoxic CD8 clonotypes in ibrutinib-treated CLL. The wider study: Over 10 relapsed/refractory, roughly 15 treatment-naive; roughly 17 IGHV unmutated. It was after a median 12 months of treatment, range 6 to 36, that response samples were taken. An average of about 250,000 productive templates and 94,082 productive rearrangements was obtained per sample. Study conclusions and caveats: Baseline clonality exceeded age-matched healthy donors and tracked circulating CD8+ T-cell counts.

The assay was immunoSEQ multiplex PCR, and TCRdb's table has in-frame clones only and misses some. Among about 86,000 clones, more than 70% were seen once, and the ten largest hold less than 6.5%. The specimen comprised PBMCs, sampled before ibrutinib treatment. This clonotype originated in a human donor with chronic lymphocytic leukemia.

The CDR3 loop reads CASSFRGYTF. The CDR3 DNA is TGTGCCAGCAGTTTTAGAGGCTACACCTTC. The chain joins TRBV28 to TRBJ1-2; D ambiguous. This CDR3 contains 10 residues. CDR1 and CDR2 (germline): MDHEN, SYDVKM. Trimming took 3 bases from V and 8 from J, leaving 4 bases between them.